These 3 T cell receptor beta chains originate from one sample sequenced in a study of OX40 agonist ivuxolimab in advanced cancers. Clones were sequenced by immunoSEQ multiplex PCR, and TCRdb holds only the in-frame ones, with some missing. This table has around 76,000 clones, 70% to 90% appearing once. This specimen was CD4+ or CD8+ T cells sorted from blood, taken in a trial of the OX40 agonist ivuxolimab. Receptor source: an adult with an advanced solid tumor such as melanoma, head and neck, liver or kidney cancer.

This clone turned up a few times. V and J are TRBV7-3 and TRBJ2-3, with no clear D. The CDR3 extends over 13 amino acids. V was trimmed by 1 base and J by 2 bases, leaving 4 bases between them. From germline, CDR1 is SGHTA and CDR2 FQGTGA. The CDR3 spells CASSLMDTDTQYF. CDR3 nucleotides: TGTGCCAGCAGCTTAATGGACACAGATACGCAGTATTTT.

The chain carries TRBV29-1 and TRBJ2-7, with D possibly being TRBD1 (5 bases). The CDR3 sequence is 13 residues long. Per the germline V gene, CDR1 is SQVTM and CDR2 is ANQGSEA. Trimming removed 6 bases at V and 0 bases at J, with 12 bases between. DNA of the CDR3: TGCAGCGTCGCAGGGTGGAGCTCCTACGAGCAGTACTTC. Encoded protein: CSVAGWSSYEQYF.

The chain carries TRBV19 and TRBJ1-5; TRBD1 agrees at 7 bases. CDR3 length: 16 amino acids. Trimming removed 5 bases from V and 0 bases from J; junction bases left unmatched: 7. Germline assignment: CDR1 LNHDA and CDR2 SQIVND (reference sequence). The CDR3 loop reads CASSSQGVPSNQPQHF. For the CDR3, the DNA is TGTGCCAGTAGTTCCCAGGGGGTCCCTAGCAATCAGCCCCAGCATTTT.